One sample yielded the 16 T cell receptor beta chains listed below, sequenced in a study of blood T cell repertoires in COVID-19. The method was immunoSEQ multiplex PCR; TCRdb's version includes in-frame clones alone and lacks a portion of them. Of 200,000 to 300,000 clones listed, approximately 86% are singletons. Sequenced input: peripheral blood. The receptors derive from a young man with active or convalescent COVID-19.

The chain employs TRBV2 and TRBJ2-3; D possibly corresponds to TRBD2 (6 bases). The V gene lost 4 bases and the J gene lost 0 bases, with 14 bases spanning the gap. The CDR3 covers 16 residues. The germline gives CDR1 SNHLY, CDR2 FYNNEI. The CDR3 loop reads CASSGVTAGSTDTQYF. CDR3 in DNA: TGTGCCAGCAGTGGGGTAACGGCGGGGAGCACAGATACGCAGTATTTT. The entire variable domain, with the rest obtained from reference TRBV2 and TRBJ2-3, is as follows: EPEVTQTPSHQVTQMGQEVILRCVPISNHLYFYWYRQILGQKVEFLVSFYNNEISEKSEIFDDQFSVERPDGSNFTLKIRSTKLEDSAMYFCASSGVTAGSTDTQYFGPGTRLTVL.

The chain employs TRBV28 and TRBJ1-5, with no clear D. The germline gives CDR1 MDHEN, CDR2 SYDVKM. The V end was cut by 1 base, the J end by 6 bases, with 10 bases between. The CDR3 extends over 14 amino acids. The CDR3, as DNA: TGTGCCAGCAGTTTATTCGGGGTTGGTCAGCCCCAGCATTTT. Its translation: CASSLFGVGQPQHF. The full variable domain, with the rest looked up from reference TRBV28 and TRBJ1-5, is DVKVTQSSRYLVKRTGEKVFLECVQDMDHENMFWYRQDPGLGLRLIYFSYDVKMKEKGDIPEGYSVSREKKERFSLILESASTNQTSMYLCASSLFGVGQPQHFGDGTRLSIL.

This clone has only one observation. This chain joins TRBV2 and TRBJ1-2; weak D call: TRBD1 (5 bases). V was cut by 6 bases and J by 6 bases, with 8 bases left in between. Germline V gives CDR1 SNHLY, CDR2 FYNNEI. CDR3 length: 11 amino acids. The chain's CDR3 is CASSSTDGYTF. The CDR3 DNA sequence: TGTGCCAGCAGCTCGACAGATGGCTACACCTTC.

The chain has TRBV19 and TRBJ2-1, with 11 bases lining up with TRBD2. The junction had 9 bases not matched to a gene; V was cut back by 3 bases and J by 5 bases. CDR1 is LNHDA and CDR2 is SQIVND in the germline V gene (reference sequence). The CDR3 covers 17 residues. DNA for the CDR3: TGTGCCAGTAGTATCGGGCTAGCGGGGGGAGTCGACAATGAGCAGTTCTTC. This codes for CASSIGLAGGVDNEQFF.

The chain uses TRBV11-2 and TRBJ2-3, with 7 bases lining up with TRBD2. The CDR3 extends over 16 amino acids. Trimming at V came to 2 bases and at J to 2 bases, leaving 7 bases not matched to a gene. Germline CDR1 is SGHAT and CDR2 is FQNNGV. The CDR3 loop reads CASSLSGVSVTDTQYF. The CDR3 DNA reads TGTGCCAGCAGCTTAAGCGGGGTTTCCGTCACAGATACGCAGTATTTT.

The chain is built from TRBV10-3 and TRBJ1-2; no firm D call. Germline lookup yields CDR1 ENHRY and CDR2 SYGVKD. This CDR3 contains 14 residues. V lost 10 bases to trimming and J lost 1 base, with 16 bases between them. CDR3 sequence: CATRPGLLNYGYTF. Here the CDR3 DNA reads TGTGCCACCCGGCCAGGCCTCCTTAACTATGGCTACACCTTC.

The chain joins TRBV30 to TRBJ1-6, with D hard to call. Germline assignment: CDR1 GTSNPN and CDR2 SVGIG (reference sequence). The CDR3 is made up of 13 amino acids. V gave up 4 bases and J gave up 5 bases, with 9 bases separating them. The CDR3 DNA follows: TGTGCCTGGACGCTCGGGGATAATTCACCCCTCCACTTT. Protein sequence: CAWTLGDNSPLHF.

V gene TRBV9 combines with J gene TRBJ2-2, with 10 bases identical to TRBD1. The V segment lost 0 bases and the J segment 10 bases; nucleotides outside the gene matches: 15. The CDR3 length is 18 residues. CDR1 and CDR2 (germline): SGDLS, YYNGEE. CDR3 region: CASSVAPGSRQGASELFF. In DNA, the CDR3 is TGTGCCAGCAGCGTAGCCCCAGGGTCGAGACAGGGGGCCTCGGAGCTGTTTTTT.

The rearrangement joins TRBV5-1 to TRBJ2-2; 7 bases match TRBD1. V shed 8 bases, J shed 5 bases, and the junction held 12 bases outside the gene matches. Germline CDR1 reads SGHRS; CDR2 reads YFSETQ. The CDR3 has 15 residues. The CDR3 sequence is CASRVEGGHTGELFF. The CDR3 bases are TGCGCCAGTCGGGTGGAAGGGGGCCATACCGGGGAGCTGTTTTTT.

This clone occurred once. The chain links TRBV5-1 to TRBJ2-2; 7 bases align to TRBD1. The J segment lost 1 base and the V segment lost 3 bases, leaving 0 bases of the junction unmatched. The CDR3 totals 14 residues. Per the germline V gene, CDR1 is SGHRS and CDR2 is YFSETQ. CDR3 in amino acids: CASSYRGNTGELFF. In DNA, the CDR3 is TGCGCCAGCAGCTACAGGGGGAACACCGGGGAGCTGTTTTTT.

This sequence joins TRBV18 and TRBJ2-2, with D perhaps TRBD1 (5 bases). Trimming cost V 5 bases and J 1 base, with 11 bases left between them. The CDR3 length is 15 residues. Germline V lookup: CDR1 KGHSH, CDR2 LQKENI. The CDR3 loop reads CASSKTQGNTGELFF. CDR3 nucleotides: TGTGCCAGCTCAAAGACTCAGGGGAACACCGGGGAGCTGTTTTTT.

The chain recombines TRBV3-1 (or the pseudogene TRBV3-2) with TRBJ1-1; D gene ambiguous. The germline CDR1 and CDR2 sequences are LGHDT and YNNKEL (reference sequence). The V end was cut by 1 base, the J end by 1 base, with 7 bases between. The CDR3 covers 14 residues. CDR3 residues: CASSQVAGNTEAFF. The CDR3 DNA follows: TGTGCCAGCAGCCAAGTTGCGGGGAACACTGAAGCTTTCTTT.

This clone occurred once. The V gene is TRBV2, the J gene TRBJ1-6, with D maybe TRBD1 (6 bases). CDR1 is SNHLY, CDR2 FYNNEI, per germline. The V and J ends lost 9 bases and 0 bases respectively, with 15 bases between them. There are 16 residues in the CDR3. The CDR3 nucleotides read TGTGCCAGAGGGGGATTGACGAGCTCCTATAATTCACCCCTCCACTTT. It codes for CARGGLTSSYNSPLHF.

In DNA form, the CDR3 reads TGTGCCAGCAGCCAGGGACAGACGAACAATGAGCAGTTCTTC. As protein: CASSQGQTNNEQFF. This chain links TRBV5-6 with TRBJ2-1; TRBD1 agrees at 7 bases. The germline CDR1 and CDR2 sequences are SGHDT and YYEEEE. The V and J ends lost 4 bases and 5 bases, in that order; junction bases with no gene match: 6. CDR3 length: 14 amino acids.

This clone was seen just once. V and J are TRBV5-5 and TRBJ1-2, with a tentative D call TRBD1 (5 bases). Germline CDR1 is SGHKS and CDR2 is YYEKEE (reference sequence). V lost 1 base and J 7 bases, leaving 17 bases between the germline ends. The length of the CDR3 is 15 residues. CDR3 amino acids: CASSLRAGQVGGYTF. The CDR3 coding sequence is TGTGCCAGCAGCTTGAGGGCAGGGCAGGTGGGTGGCTACACCTTC.

J is TRBJ1-2 and V is TRBV14; D gene uncertain. The CDR3 extends over 12 amino acids. V was trimmed by 4 bases and J by 5 bases, leaving 8 bases between them. Germline-derived CDR1 and CDR2 are SGHDN and FVKESK. CDR3 protein: CASSPTSYGYTF. The DNA for the CDR3 is TGTGCCAGCAGCCCGACATCGTATGGCTACACCTTC. The full variable domain, rest sourced from reference TRBV14 and TRBJ1-2, is EAGVTQFPSHSVIEKGQTVTLRCDPISGHDNLYWYRRVMGKEIKFLLHFVKESKQDESGMPNNRFLAERTGGTYSTLKVQPAELEDSGVYFCASSPTSYGYTFGSGTRLTVV.